These 27 T cell receptor beta chains share one sample of origin, sequenced in a study of blood T cells in healthy people across ages. Then a second PCR, running roughly 6 to 11 cycles, was carried out with a sample-barcoded 5' primer and a J-beta primer mix. A single record per CDR3 protein comes from TCRdb applying MiXCR to the 5' RACE reads. The table shows under 950,000 distinct CDR3 sequences, with 22% occurring only once. The sample consisted of blood. These receptor sequences come from a man between 65 and 79 years old in good health.

The chain couples TRBV16 to TRBJ2-3; a weak D match, TRBD2 (6 bases). CDR1 KGHSY and CDR2 FQNENV come from the germline V gene. The CDR3 is 13 residues long. Trimming took off 7 bases at V and 6 bases at J, with 14 bases between the two ends. This chain's CDR3 is CASISTSPDTQYF. For the CDR3, the DNA is TGTGCCAGCATCTCGACTAGTCCGGATACGCAGTATTTT.

Turning to this clonotype: A read error may account for a junction end that differs from germline. The chain couples TRBV12-3 or TRBV12-4 to TRBJ2-3; D perhaps matches TRBD1 (5 bases). The CDR3 spans 13 residues. The chain's CDR3 is CACSVRGTDTQYF. In nucleotides, the CDR3 is TGTGCCTGCAGTGTAAGGGGAACAGATACGCAGTATTTT.

In this sample, this clonotype turned up a few times. The chain links TRBV7-2 to TRBJ2-1; 10 nucleotides agree with TRBD2. The J call is doubtful: the DNA matches TRBJ2-7 better. Germline CDR1 is SGHTA and CDR2 is FQGNSA. This CDR3 contains 17 residues. Here the CDR3 reads CASSRTSGVQSSYEQYV. CDR3 coding DNA: TGTGCCAGCAGCCGGACTAGCGGAGTCCAGAGCTCCTACGAGCAGTACGTC.

This clonotype has just one count. The gene calls are TRBV7-3 and TRBJ1-5; D remains unclear. This CDR3 contains 13 residues. V lost 2 bases, J lost 5 bases, and 7 bases lay in between. Germline V CDR1 and CDR2: SGHTA, FQGTGA. The CDR3 loop is CASSLSPHQPQHF. CDR3 DNA sequence: TGTGCCAGCAGCTTATCCCCTCATCAGCCCCAGCATTTT. Full variable domain (outside the CDR3, taken from reference TRBV7-3 and TRBJ1-5): GAGVSQTPSNKVTEKGKYVELRCDPISGHTALYWYRQSLGQGPEFLIYFQGTGAADDSGLPNDRFFAVRPEGSVSTLKIQRTERGDSAVYLCASSLSPHQPQHFGDGTRLSIL.

This clonotype was seen a few times. This chain joins TRBV7-3 and TRBJ2-5; D gene ambiguous. Judging by the DNA end, TRBJ2-1 fits better; the J call may be wrong. This CDR3 is 12 amino acids long. Germline V lookup: CDR1 SGHTA, CDR2 FQGTGA. The DNA for the CDR3 is TGTGCCAGCAGCGTCCCCGGCGGTGAGCAGTTCTTC. Translation gives CASSVPGGEQFF.

Concerning this clonotype: A read error may account for a junction end that differs from germline. J is TRBJ1-1 and V is TRBV6-4, with 10 bases identical to TRBD1. This CDR3 spans 14 amino acids. The germline gives CDR1 MRHNA, CDR2 SNTAGT. CDR3: CASRDWDRGTEAFF. CDR3 sequence (DNA): TGTGCCAGCAGAGACTGGGACAGGGGAACTGAAGCTTTCTTT.

This clonotype was found a few times. The chain couples TRBV7-3 to TRBJ2-1, with TRBD1 matching over 7 bases. Germline CDR1 reads SGHTA; CDR2 reads FQGTGA. This CDR3 has 13 residues. Trimming removed 1 base from V and 9 bases from J; junction bases left unmatched: 3. The CDR3 bases are TGTGCCAGCAGCTTAAATCGGGACAGTGAGCAGTTCTTC. Amino acid sequence: CASSLNRDSEQFF.

The chain uses TRBV20-1 and TRBJ2-7; 7 bases match TRBD2. J was trimmed by 3 bases and V by 0 bases; bases with no gene match: 5. Germline CDR1 DFQATT, CDR2 SNEGSKA (reference sequence). The CDR3 runs to 14 residues. The CDR3 protein is CSARDLGRNYEQYF. CDR3 nucleotide sequence: TGCAGTGCTAGAGATCTCGGGAGGAACTACGAGCAGTACTTC.

The rearrangement links TRBV20-1 to TRBJ2-1; 12 positions match TRBD2. Germline lookup yields CDR1 DFQATT and CDR2 SNEGSKA (reference sequence). CDR3 size: 18 residues. V dropped 4 bases and J dropped 2; count of bases not matched to a gene: 12. This chain's CDR3 is CSATAGLAGGRTYNEQFF. The DNA of the CDR3 is TGCAGTGCTACTGCTGGGCTAGCGGGAGGGCGCACCTACAATGAGCAGTTCTTC.

The rearrangement uses TRBV29-1 and TRBJ1-2; D is unresolved. Deletions cut 4 bases from V and 8 bases from J, with 17 bases between. This CDR3 is 13 amino acids long. Germline V gene lookup returns CDR1 SQVTM and CDR2 ANQGSEA. CDR3 DNA: TGCAGCGTTGGATGGCAGTCTGTTAAAGGCTACACCTTC. As protein: CSVGWQSVKGYTF.

This chain uses TRBV7-9 with TRBJ2-1; TRBD2 matches at 16 bases. The CDR3 contains 18 residues. Trimming took 1 base from V and 7 from J; bases not matched to a gene: 7. Germline CDR1 and CDR2: SEHNR and FQNEAQ (reference sequence). For the CDR3, the DNA is TGTGCCAGCAGCTTAGTAGGGACTAGCGGGAGGGCCAGGAATGAGCAGTTCTTC. It is translated as CASSLVGTSGRARNEQFF.

In its sample, this clonotype was seen a few times. The genes are TRBV29-1 and TRBJ2-5, with D uncertain. With 2 bases removed from V and 5 bases from J, the gap between germline ends came to 12 bases. This CDR3 is built from 13 residues. From germline, CDR1 is SQVTM and CDR2 ANQGSEA. CDR3: CSVEPLVGETQYF. The CDR3 coding sequence is TGCAGCGTTGAACCTCTCGTAGGGGAGACCCAGTACTTC.

The chain employs TRBV29-1 and TRBJ2-7; no clear D. From germline, CDR1 is SQVTM and CDR2 ANQGSEA. CDR3 length: 11 residues. V lost 4 bases, J lost 3 bases, and 7 bases lay in between. The CDR3 DNA follows: TGCAGCGTTGGAGGCCTCTACGAGCAGTACTTC. This sequence encodes CSVGGLYEQYF.

This clonotype came up a few times. The chain recombines TRBV6-1 with TRBJ2-5, with 12 positions matching TRBD2. The end of the DNA aligns better with TRBJ2-7, so the J call may be wrong. The CDR3 runs 16 residues. CDR1 is MNHNS and CDR2 is SASEGT in the germline V gene. The CDR3 coding sequence is TGTGCCAGCAGCACCCCACTACTAGCGGGGGGTTACGAGCAGTACTTC. It translates to CASSTPLLAGGYEQYF.

The chain employs TRBV11-2 and TRBJ2-1; D is possibly TRBD2 (6 bases). Germline V gene data show CDR1 as SGHAT and CDR2 as FQNNGV. The CDR3 spans 16 residues. Trimming left V 1 base short and J 1 base short, with 11 bases between. CDR3 nucleotides: TGTGCCAGCAGCTTAGGGGGGGATCGGTCCTACAATGAGCAGTTCTTC. Protein sequence: CASSLGGDRSYNEQFF.

The J gene is TRBJ2-5, the V gene TRBV12-3 or TRBV12-4; D possibly corresponds to TRBD2 (6 bases). The J call may be wrong; the DNA end is better matched by TRBJ2-1. The CDR3 is made up of 14 amino acids. The CDR3, as DNA: TGTGCCAGCAGTCCCGGGGGAGCGGAGGTTGAGCAGTTCTTC. It encodes CASSPGGAEVEQFF.

The gene calls are TRBV27 and TRBJ1-1; the D is unclear. The CDR3 length is 13 residues. V lost 7 bases and J 3 bases, leaving 12 bases between the germline ends. The germline gives CDR1 MNHEY, CDR2 SMNVEV (reference sequence). Here the CDR3 DNA reads TGTGCCAGCATCGGTATACTGGACACTGAAGCTTTCTTT. This gives the protein CASIGILDTEAFF.

This clonotype came up many times. The rearrangement joins TRBV5-1 to TRBJ2-1, with unresolved D. The germline V gene has CDR1 SGHRS and CDR2 YFSETQ. CDR3 length: 15 amino acids. V lost 7 bases and J 0 bases, leaving 14 bases between the germline ends. The CDR3 DNA reads as TGCGCCAGCGGACCCCCCCTGAGCTCCTACAATGAGCAGTTCTTC. Translation: CASGPPLSSYNEQFF.

In its sample, this clonotype was seen a few times. The chain links TRBV27 to TRBJ1-4; TRBD1 aligns across 9 bases. The CDR3 sequence is 15 residues long. The germline V gene encodes CDR1 MNHEY and CDR2 SMNVEV (reference sequence). The V segment lost 4 bases and the J segment 8 bases; nucleotides outside the gene matches: 8. CDR3 DNA sequence: TGTGCCAGCAGTTCGGGGACAGGGTGGGTCGAAAAACTGTTTTTT. The encoded protein is CASSSGTGWVEKLFF.

V gene TRBV6-5 combines with J gene TRBJ1-4, with unresolved D. V lost 5 bases and J lost 7, with 17 bases in between. The V gene's germline CDR1 is MNHEY and CDR2 SVGAGI. The CDR3 covers 15 residues. In DNA, the CDR3 is TGTGCCAGCAGTCACCGTGTAGGGAAGAGTGAAAAACTGTTTTTT. This gives the protein CASSHRVGKSEKLFF.

Regarding this clonotype: A junction boundary mismatches the germline segment, possibly from a read error. The chain is built from TRBV12-3 or TRBV12-4 and TRBJ2-3; 11 bases agree with TRBD2. CDR3 length: 14 residues. For the CDR3, the DNA is TGTGCCAGCAACATAGCGGGAGGGACAGATGCGCAGTATTTT. Protein: CASNIAGGTDAQYF.

This clonotype appeared once. This chain links TRBV20-1 with TRBJ2-1; 7 bases are a match to TRBD2. The CDR3 contains 15 residues. V dropped 3 bases and J dropped 0; count of bases not matched to a gene: 5. Germline-derived CDR1 and CDR2 are DFQATT and SNEGSKA (reference sequence). CDR3 protein: CSASSLAASYNEQFF. CDR3 DNA sequence: TGCAGTGCTAGTAGTCTAGCGGCCTCCTACAATGAGCAGTTCTTC.

V and J are TRBV18 and TRBJ2-1; no clear D. The CDR3 contains 13 residues. Trimming took off 5 bases at V and 9 bases at J, with 14 bases between the two ends. CDR1 KGHSH and CDR2 LQKENI come from the germline V gene. Here the CDR3 reads CASSSDPSLEQFF. Written as DNA, the CDR3 is TGTGCCAGCTCATCCGACCCTAGTCTTGAGCAGTTCTTC.

This clonotype was found a few times. V gene TRBV2 combines with J gene TRBJ2-7; D gene uncertain. The length of the CDR3 is 13 residues. Germline values: CDR1 SNHLY, CDR2 FYNNEI. V lost 4 bases, J lost 4 bases, and 11 bases lay in between. This CDR3 reads CASSVQEGYEQYF. The CDR3 bases are TGTGCCAGCAGTGTCCAGGAAGGGTACGAGCAGTACTTC.

DNA for the CDR3: TGTGCCAGCAGTTTACTAGCGGGTCAGTCCTACGAGCAGTACGTC. It yields the protein CASSLLAGQSYEQYV. V and J are TRBV12-3 or TRBV12-4 and TRBJ2-7; 8 nucleotides agree with TRBD2. The CDR3 spans 15 residues. The V segment lost 2 bases and the J segment 1 base; nucleotides outside the gene matches: 4.

This clonotype showed up many times. The gene calls are TRBV29-1 and TRBJ1-5; 9 bases match TRBD1. Germline V lookup: CDR1 SQVTM, CDR2 ANQGSEA. The V gene end was trimmed by 6 bases and the J gene end by 4 bases; junction bases not matched to a gene: 7. There are 14 residues in the CDR3. DNA of the CDR3: TGCAGCGTAGCCCCGGGGACAGGGAATCAGCCCCAGCATTTT. Translating gives CSVAPGTGNQPQHF.

This clonotype occurred a few times. The gene calls are TRBV2 and TRBJ2-3, with D maybe TRBD1 (8 bases). Germline CDR1 and CDR2: SNHLY and FYNNEI. V gave up 7 bases and J gave up 4 bases, with 18 bases separating them. The CDR3 runs to 15 residues. Written as DNA, the CDR3 is TGTGCCAGCATCACAGGACAGGGAGGGCCAGATACGCAGTATTTT. The encoded protein is CASITGQGGPDTQYF.